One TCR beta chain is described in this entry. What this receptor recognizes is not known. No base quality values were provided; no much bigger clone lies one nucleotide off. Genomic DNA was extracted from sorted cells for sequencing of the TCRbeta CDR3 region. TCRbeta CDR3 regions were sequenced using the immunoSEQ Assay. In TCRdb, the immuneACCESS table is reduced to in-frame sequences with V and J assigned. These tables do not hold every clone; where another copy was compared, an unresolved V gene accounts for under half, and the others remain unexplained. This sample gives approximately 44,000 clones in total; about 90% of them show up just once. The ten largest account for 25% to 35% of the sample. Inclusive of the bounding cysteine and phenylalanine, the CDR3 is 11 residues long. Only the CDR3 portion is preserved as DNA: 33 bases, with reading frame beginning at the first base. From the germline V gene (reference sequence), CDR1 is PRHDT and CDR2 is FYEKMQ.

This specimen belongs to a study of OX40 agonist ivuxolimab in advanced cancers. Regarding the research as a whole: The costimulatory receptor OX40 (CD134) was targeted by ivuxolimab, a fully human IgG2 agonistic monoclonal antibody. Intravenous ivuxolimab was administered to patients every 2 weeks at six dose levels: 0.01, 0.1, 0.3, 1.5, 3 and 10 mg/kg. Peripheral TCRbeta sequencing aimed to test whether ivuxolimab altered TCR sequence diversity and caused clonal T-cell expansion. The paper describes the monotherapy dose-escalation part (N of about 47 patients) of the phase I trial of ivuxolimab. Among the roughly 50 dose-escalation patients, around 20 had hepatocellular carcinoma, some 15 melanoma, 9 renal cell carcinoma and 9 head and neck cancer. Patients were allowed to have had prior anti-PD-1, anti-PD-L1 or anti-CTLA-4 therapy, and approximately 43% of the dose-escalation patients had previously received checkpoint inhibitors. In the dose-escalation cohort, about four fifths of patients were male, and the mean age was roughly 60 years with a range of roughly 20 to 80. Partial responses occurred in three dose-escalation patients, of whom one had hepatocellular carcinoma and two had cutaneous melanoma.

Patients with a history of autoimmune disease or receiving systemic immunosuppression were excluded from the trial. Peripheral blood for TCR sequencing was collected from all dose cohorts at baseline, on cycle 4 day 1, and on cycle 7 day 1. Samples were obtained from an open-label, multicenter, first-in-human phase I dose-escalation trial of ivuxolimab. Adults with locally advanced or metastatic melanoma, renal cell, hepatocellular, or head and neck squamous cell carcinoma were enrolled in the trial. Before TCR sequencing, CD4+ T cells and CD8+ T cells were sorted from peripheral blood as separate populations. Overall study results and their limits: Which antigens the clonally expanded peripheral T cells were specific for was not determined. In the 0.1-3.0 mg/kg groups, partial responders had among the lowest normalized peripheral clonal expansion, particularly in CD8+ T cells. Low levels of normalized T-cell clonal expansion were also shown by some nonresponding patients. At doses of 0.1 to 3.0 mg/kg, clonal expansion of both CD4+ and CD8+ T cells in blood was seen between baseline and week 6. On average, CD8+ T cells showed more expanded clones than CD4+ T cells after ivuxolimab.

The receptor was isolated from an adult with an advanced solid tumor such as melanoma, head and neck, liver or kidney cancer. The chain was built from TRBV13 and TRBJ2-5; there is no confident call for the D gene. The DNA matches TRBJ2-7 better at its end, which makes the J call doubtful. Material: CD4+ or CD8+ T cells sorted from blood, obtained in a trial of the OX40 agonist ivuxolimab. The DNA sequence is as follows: TGTGCCAGCAGGGTCGAAGACGAGCAGTACTTC. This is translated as CASRVEDEQYF.